Below, one T cell receptor beta chain is given with its context. There is no known antigen for this receptor. Base-call qualities are not available, and no considerably larger clone is one nucleotide away. TCRbeta CDR3 regions were amplified from genomic DNA using the immunoSEQ Assay, a bias-controlled multiplex PCR. The source study handled its data this way. Within the assay, amplification of reference gene primers was used to estimate how many nucleated cells each sample contained. To quantify the absolute abundance of each unique TCRbeta CDR3 rearrangement, sequence reads were collapsed and filtered. For each sample, productive Simpson clonality was calculated by taking the square root of Simpson's diversity index across productive rearrangements. In TCRdb, the immuneACCESS table is reduced to in-frame sequences with V and J assigned. These tables do not hold every clone; where another copy was compared, an unresolved V gene accounts for under half, and the others remain unexplained. V and J calls and clone size are those listed in that table; D and trimming were worked out from the DNA. For this sample the table gives tens of thousands of clones, of which 80% were detected only once. 15% to 20% of the sample belongs to the ten largest clones.

The data originate from a study of blood T cell repertoires in COVID-19 (dated by TCRdb to 2018 to 2021). For context, the study as a whole: Samples covering the acute and convalescent phases of COVID-19 were provided by collaborators in the United States, Italy and Spain. The prospective study material was composed of cDNA or gDNA derived from T cells, B-cell-depleted T cells, or PBMCs. Deeply sampled blood TCRbeta repertoires from subjects exposed to, actively infected with, or recovered from COVID-19 were included in the dataset. A freely available public database, intended as a resource for researchers studying the immune response to SARS-CoV-2, is where the repertoires were released. Samples came from the ongoing ImmuneRACE study (first 160 participants) plus 1,254 subjects from 6 global collaborators. The sample metadata nearly always contained a de-identified subject ID, COVID-19 status, age in years and sex. Where available, HLA class I and class II types were taken from metadata supplied by the sample provider and were not determined by assay-based typing. Overall study outcomes, separate from this receptor: Clinical and demographic metadata were provided uncurated, with the amount varying by source and participant.

The collaborating institutions used their own protocols to collect whole blood in K2EDTA tubes. For TCRbeta analysis, collaborators shipped samples as frozen whole blood, isolated PBMCs, or DNA extracted from either of those sample types. There are 13 amino acids in the CDR3, from cysteine to phenylalanine inclusive. Only the CDR3 part of the read is kept: 39 bases, read in frame from the first base. As encoded in the germline V gene, CDR1 is SGHNT while CDR2 is YENEEA. The trim is 5 bases for V and 5 bases for J, with a gap of 10 bases between the germline ends. The rearrangement joined TRBV11-3 to TRBJ1-3; TRBD1 might be the D gene, on 5 matching bases. The sequenced sample consisted of peripheral blood. This receptor was obtained from a woman aged 80 or over with acute or convalescent COVID-19. The DNA sequence follows: TGTGCCAGCAGCACCGGACACAGAAACACCATATATTTT. Its product reads: CASSTGHRNTIYF.